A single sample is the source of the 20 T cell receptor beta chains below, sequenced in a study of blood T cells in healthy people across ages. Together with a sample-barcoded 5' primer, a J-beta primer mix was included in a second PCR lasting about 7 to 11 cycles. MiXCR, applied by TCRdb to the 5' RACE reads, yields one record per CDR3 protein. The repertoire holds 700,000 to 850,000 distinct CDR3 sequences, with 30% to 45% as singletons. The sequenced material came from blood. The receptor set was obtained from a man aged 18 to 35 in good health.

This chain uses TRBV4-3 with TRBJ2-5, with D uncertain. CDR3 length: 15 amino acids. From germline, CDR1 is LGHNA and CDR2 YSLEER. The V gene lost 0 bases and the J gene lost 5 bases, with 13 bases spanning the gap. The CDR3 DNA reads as TGCGCCAGCAGCCAAGATGTGACGAGCGAGGAGACCCAGTACTTC. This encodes CASSQDVTSEETQYF.

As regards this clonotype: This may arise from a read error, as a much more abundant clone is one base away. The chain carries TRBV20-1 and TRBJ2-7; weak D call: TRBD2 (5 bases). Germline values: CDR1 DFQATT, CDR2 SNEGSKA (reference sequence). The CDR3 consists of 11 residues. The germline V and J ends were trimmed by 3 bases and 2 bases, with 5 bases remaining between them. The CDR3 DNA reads TGCAGTGCTAGGACTACCTACGAGCAGTACTTC. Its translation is CSARTTYEQYF.

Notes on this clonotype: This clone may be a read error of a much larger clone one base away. The CDR3 loop reads CASGYRREQETQYF. The DNA for the CDR3 is TGTGCCAGCGGTTATAGGCGGGAACAAGAGACCCAGTACTTC. V and J are TRBV12-3 or TRBV12-4 and TRBJ2-5; tentative D call: TRBD2 (6 bases). The V end lost 8 bases, the J end lost 2 bases, and 15 bases lay between the germline ends. The CDR3 is 14 amino acids.

This CDR3 reads CASSFMYGDEQYF. As DNA, the CDR3 is TGTGCCAGCAGTTTTATGTATGGGGACGAGCAGTACTTC. This chain links TRBV12-3 or TRBV12-4 with TRBJ2-7; D is undetermined. This CDR3 contains 13 residues. The V gene lost 3 bases and the J gene lost 5 bases, with 11 bases spanning the gap.

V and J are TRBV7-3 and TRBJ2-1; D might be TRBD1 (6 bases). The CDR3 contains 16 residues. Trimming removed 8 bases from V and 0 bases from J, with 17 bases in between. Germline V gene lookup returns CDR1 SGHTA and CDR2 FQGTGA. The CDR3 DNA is TGTGCCAGCGGCCCAGGTACAGGGAACTCCTACAATGAGCAGTTCTTC. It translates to CASGPGTGNSYNEQFF. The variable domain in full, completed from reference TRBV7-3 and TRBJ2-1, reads GAGVSQTPSNKVTEKGKYVELRCDPISGHTALYWYRQSLGQGPEFLIYFQGTGAADDSGLPNDRFFAVRPEGSVSTLKIQRTERGDSAVYLCASGPGTGNSYNEQFFGPGTRLTVL.

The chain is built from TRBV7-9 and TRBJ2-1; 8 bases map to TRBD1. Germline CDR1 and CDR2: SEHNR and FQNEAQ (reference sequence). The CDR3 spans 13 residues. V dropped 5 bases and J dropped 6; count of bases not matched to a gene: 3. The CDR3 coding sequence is TGTGCCAGCAGCACGACAGGGGTCAATGAGCAGTTCTTC. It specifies CASSTTGVNEQFF.

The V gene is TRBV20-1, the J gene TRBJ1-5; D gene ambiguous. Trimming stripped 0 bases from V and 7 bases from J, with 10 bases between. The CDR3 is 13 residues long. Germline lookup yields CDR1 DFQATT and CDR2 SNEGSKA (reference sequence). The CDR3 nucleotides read TGCAGTGCTAGAGACGGCCCGGGGCAGCCCCAGCATTTT. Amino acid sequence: CSARDGPGQPQHF.

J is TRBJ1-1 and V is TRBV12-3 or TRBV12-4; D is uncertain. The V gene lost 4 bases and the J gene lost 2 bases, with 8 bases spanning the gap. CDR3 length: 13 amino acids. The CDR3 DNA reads TGTGCCAGCAGTTGGGCCTTCAACACTGAAGCTTTCTTT. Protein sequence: CASSWAFNTEAFF.

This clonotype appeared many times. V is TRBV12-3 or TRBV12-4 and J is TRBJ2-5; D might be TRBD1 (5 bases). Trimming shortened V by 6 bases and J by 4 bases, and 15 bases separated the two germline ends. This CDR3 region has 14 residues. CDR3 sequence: CASRDTGIPETQYF. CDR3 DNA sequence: TGTGCCAGCAGGGATACAGGTATCCCAGAGACCCAGTACTTC.

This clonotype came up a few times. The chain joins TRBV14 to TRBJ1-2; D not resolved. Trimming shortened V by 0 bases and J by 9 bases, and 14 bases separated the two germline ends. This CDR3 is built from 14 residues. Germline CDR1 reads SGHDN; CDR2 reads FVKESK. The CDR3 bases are TGTGCCAGCAGCCAAGACCCCGAATATTGGAGCTACACCTTC. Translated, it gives CASSQDPEYWSYTF.

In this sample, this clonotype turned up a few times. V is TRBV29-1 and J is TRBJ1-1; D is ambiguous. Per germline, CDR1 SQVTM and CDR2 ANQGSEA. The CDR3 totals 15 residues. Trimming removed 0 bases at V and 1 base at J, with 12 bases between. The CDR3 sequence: CSVEERQKKNTEAFF. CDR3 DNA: TGCAGCGTTGAAGAGCGGCAGAAAAAGAACACTGAAGCTTTCTTT.

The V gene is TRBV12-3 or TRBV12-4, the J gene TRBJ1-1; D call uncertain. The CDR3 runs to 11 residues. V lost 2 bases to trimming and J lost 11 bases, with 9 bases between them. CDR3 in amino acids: CASSLTGVAFF. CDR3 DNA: TGTGCCAGCAGTTTAACCGGGGTGGCTTTCTTT.

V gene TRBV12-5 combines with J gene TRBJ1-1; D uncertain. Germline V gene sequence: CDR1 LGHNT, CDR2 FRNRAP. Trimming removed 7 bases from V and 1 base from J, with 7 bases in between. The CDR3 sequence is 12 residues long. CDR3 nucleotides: TGTGCTAGTGCCCGGGGGAACACTGAAGCTTTCTTT. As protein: CASARGNTEAFF.

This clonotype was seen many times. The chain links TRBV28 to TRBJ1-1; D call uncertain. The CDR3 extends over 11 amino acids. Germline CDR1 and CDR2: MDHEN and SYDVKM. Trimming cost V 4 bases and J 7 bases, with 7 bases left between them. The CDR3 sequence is CASSSGIEAFF. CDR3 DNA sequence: TGTGCCAGCAGTTCCGGAATTGAAGCTTTCTTT.

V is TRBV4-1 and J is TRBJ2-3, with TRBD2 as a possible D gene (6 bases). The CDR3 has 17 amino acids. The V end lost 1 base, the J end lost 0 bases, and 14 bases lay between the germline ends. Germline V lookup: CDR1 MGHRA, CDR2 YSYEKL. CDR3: CASSQVQTSSSTDTQYF. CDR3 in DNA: TGCGCCAGCAGCCAAGTCCAGACTAGTTCTAGCACAGATACGCAGTATTTT.

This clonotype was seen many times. This CDR3 is CASSLGGQKTQETQYF. The CDR3 bases are TGTGCCAGCAGCTTGGGTGGACAGAAAACACAAGAGACCCAGTACTTC. V and J are TRBV5-5 and TRBJ2-5, with a possible D match to TRBD1 (6 bases). The V end was cut by 0 bases, the J end by 2 bases, with 14 bases between. Germline V lookup: CDR1 SGHKS, CDR2 YYEKEE (reference sequence). The CDR3 is 16 residues long.

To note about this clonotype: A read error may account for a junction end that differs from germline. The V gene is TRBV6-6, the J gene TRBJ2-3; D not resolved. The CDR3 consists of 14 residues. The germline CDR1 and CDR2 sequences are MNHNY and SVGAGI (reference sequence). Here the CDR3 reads CAGRLSQVTDTQYF. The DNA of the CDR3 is TGTGCCGGCAGGCTCTCTCAGGTCACAGATACGCAGTATTTT.

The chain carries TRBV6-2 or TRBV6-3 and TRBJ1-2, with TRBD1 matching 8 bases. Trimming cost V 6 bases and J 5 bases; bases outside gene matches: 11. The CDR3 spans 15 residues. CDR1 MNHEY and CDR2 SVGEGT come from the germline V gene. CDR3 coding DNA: TGTGCCAGCAGAGACGGACAGGGTGGATGGTATGGCTACACCTTC. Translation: CASRDGQGGWYGYTF.

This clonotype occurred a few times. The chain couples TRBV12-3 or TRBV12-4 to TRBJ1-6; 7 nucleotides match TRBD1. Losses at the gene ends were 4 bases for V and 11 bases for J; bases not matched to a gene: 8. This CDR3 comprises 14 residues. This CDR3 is CASSSGTENTPLHF. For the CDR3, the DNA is TGTGCCAGCAGTTCCGGGACAGAAAATACACCCCTCCACTTT.

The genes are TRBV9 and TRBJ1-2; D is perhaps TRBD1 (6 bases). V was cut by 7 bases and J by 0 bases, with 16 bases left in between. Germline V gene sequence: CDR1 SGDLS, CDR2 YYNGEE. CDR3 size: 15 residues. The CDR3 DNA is TGTGCCAGCTCCCTAGGGCAGGGGCCTAACTATGGCTACACCTTC. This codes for CASSLGQGPNYGYTF.